Below are 17 T cell receptor beta chains sequenced from a single sample in a study of blood T cells in healthy people across ages. Together with a sample-barcoded 5' primer, a J-beta primer mix was included in a second PCR lasting about 7 to 12 cycles. TCRdb redid the calling of the 5' RACE reads with MiXCR, one entry per CDR3 protein. Of over 1,200,000 distinct CDR3 sequences in the sample, approximately 60% were seen once. The material sequenced was blood. All receptors derive from a man younger than 35 in good health.

In its sample, this clonotype was seen a few times. This chain joins TRBV18 and TRBJ2-7; D gene unclear. Germline V gene lookup returns CDR1 KGHSH and CDR2 LQKENI. The CDR3 spans 14 residues. V was pared by 1 base and J by 4 bases, with 11 bases between. The CDR3 nucleotides read TGTGCCAGCTCACCACACCCGCCGGAGTACGAGCAGTACTTC. It yields the protein CASSPHPPEYEQYF. The full variable domain, completed using reference TRBV18 and TRBJ2-7, is NAGVMQNPRHLVRRRGQEARLRCSPMKGHSHVYWYRQLPEEGLKFMVYLQKENIIDESGMPKERFSAEFPKEGPSILRIQQVVRGDSAAYFCASSPHPPEYEQYFGPGTRLTVT.

This clonotype turned up a few times. This CDR3 reads CAKKGGSSYEQYF. In DNA form, the CDR3 reads TGTGCCAAAAAAGGTGGGAGCTCCTACGAGCAGTACTTC. The chain couples TRBV7-6 to TRBJ2-7; possibly TRBD2 for D (5 bases). The ends were cut back, 10 bases at V and 0 bases at J, with 13 bases in the middle. The germline V gene encodes CDR1 SGHVS and CDR2 FNYEAQ. The CDR3 contains 13 residues.

In this sample, this clonotype turned up a few times. This chain joins TRBV7-9 and TRBJ2-7, with D unresolved. The CDR3 is 12 amino acids. Germline loops: CDR1 SEHNR, CDR2 FQNEAQ (reference sequence). Trimming shortened V by 5 bases and J by 7 bases, and 12 bases separated the two germline ends. Written as DNA, the CDR3 is TGTGCCAGCAGCAACCTGGGGAAAGAGCAGTACTTC. Its translation: CASSNLGKEQYF.

This clonotype was seen only a few times. The chain recombines TRBV20-1 with TRBJ2-5; TRBD2 matches at 8 bases. The CDR3 is made up of 13 amino acids. V was pared by 3 bases and J by 3 bases, with 3 bases of the junction left unmatched. Germline V CDR1 and CDR2: DFQATT, SNEGSKA (reference sequence). CDR3 nucleotides: TGCAGTGCTAGCGTACTAGCGGAAGAGACCCAGTACTTC. It yields the protein CSASVLAEETQYF.

This sequence joins TRBV20-1 and TRBJ1-5, with 10 bases that match TRBD1. V gave up 6 bases and J gave up 5 bases; unmatched junction bases: 13. Germline CDR1 DFQATT, CDR2 SNEGSKA (reference sequence). This CDR3 is 16 amino acids long. The CDR3 DNA follows: TGCAGTGCCATCCCCCGGGACAGGGGTTCCGATCAGCCCCAGCATTTT. Its protein product is CSAIPRDRGSDQPQHF.

This clonotype was counted once. The chain recombines TRBV6-2 or TRBV6-3 with TRBJ2-7, with a possible D match to TRBD1 (5 bases). V dropped 8 bases and J dropped 6 bases, with 17 bases sitting between them. CDR1 is MNHEY and CDR2 is SVGEGT in the germline V gene. The CDR3 is 13 residues long. DNA for the CDR3: TGTGCCAGCGTCGTCGGTATTGGGGCCGAGCAGTACTTC. Its translation is CASVVGIGAEQYF.

This clonotype occurred once. The V gene is TRBV30, the J gene TRBJ1-1; 8 bases fit TRBD1. V was pared by 4 bases and J by 3 bases, with 7 bases of the junction left unmatched. CDR1 and CDR2 (germline): GTSNPN, SVGIG (reference sequence). The CDR3 length is 14 residues. The CDR3 spells CAWTQDRADTEAFF. The CDR3 region has the DNA TGTGCCTGGACCCAGGACAGGGCAGACACTGAAGCTTTCTTT.

The V and J genes are TRBV6-1 and TRBJ2-4; TRBD2 matches at 7 bases. This CDR3 has 20 residues. V lost 7 bases, J lost 0 bases, and 21 bases stayed unmatched. Looked up from germline, CDR1 is MNHNS and CDR2 is SASEGT. In nucleotides, the CDR3 is TGTGCCAGCATTCGATCCCTGGCGGGAGCCCCGAAAGTAGCCAAAAACATTCAGTACTTC. It specifies CASIRSLAGAPKVAKNIQYF.

V gene TRBV20-1 combines with J gene TRBJ2-7, with 7 bases aligning to TRBD2. V was pared by 3 bases and J by 2 bases, with 10 bases of the junction left unmatched. This CDR3 has 15 amino acids. Germline CDR1 and CDR2: DFQATT and SNEGSKA (reference sequence). The CDR3 spells CSARSVSGVTYEQYF. In DNA, the CDR3 is TGCAGTGCTAGGAGCGTCAGCGGGGTCACCTACGAGCAGTACTTC.

This clonotype was seen more than once but under ten times. V usage is TRBV27 and J usage is TRBJ2-7; no reliable D call. The length of the CDR3 is 14 residues. Germline assignment: CDR1 MNHEY and CDR2 SMNVEV (reference sequence). The ends were cut back, 5 bases at V and 3 bases at J, with 14 bases in the middle. DNA of the CDR3: TGTGCCAGCAGTCTAAAGCTGACTGGCTACGAGCAGTACTTC. The encoded protein is CASSLKLTGYEQYF.

This clonotype was observed a handful of times. The chain has TRBV27 and TRBJ2-1; the match to TRBD2 covers 7 bases. Trimming removed 6 bases from V and 7 bases from J; junction bases left unmatched: 9. The CDR3 sequence is 14 residues long. CDR1 is MNHEY, CDR2 SMNVEV, per germline (reference sequence). The CDR3 spells CASRPGLSGNEQFF. The CDR3 nucleotides are TGTGCCAGCAGACCCGGACTTAGCGGGAATGAGCAGTTCTTC.

V is TRBV5-6 and J is TRBJ2-3, with no clear D. This CDR3 spans 15 amino acids. Germline CDR1 reads SGHDT; CDR2 reads YYEEEE. The germline V and J ends were trimmed by 3 bases and 0 bases, with 11 bases remaining between them. The CDR3 here is CASSSLISSTDTQYF. CDR3 bases: TGTGCCAGCAGCTCTTTGATATCTAGCACAGATACGCAGTATTTT.

This chain joins TRBV25-1 and TRBJ2-3; tentative D call: TRBD1 (5 bases). Trimming shortened V by 3 bases and J by 0 bases, and 13 bases separated the two germline ends. The CDR3 loop spans 16 amino acids. Germline V gene sequence: CDR1 MGHDK, CDR2 SYGVNS. Here the CDR3 reads CASSDSQGWSTDTQYF. The CDR3 DNA is TGTGCCAGCAGTGACTCCCAGGGTTGGAGCACAGATACGCAGTATTTT.

Only a few counts were recorded for this clonotype. The chain recombines TRBV5-5 with TRBJ2-1, with D possibly TRBD2 on 5 matching bases. This CDR3 contains 14 residues. The germline V gene encodes CDR1 SGHKS and CDR2 YYEKEE (reference sequence). V lost 3 bases and J 4 bases, leaving 11 bases between the germline ends. CDR3 bases: TGTGCCAGCAGCTCCGGGGTAGGATACAATGAGCAGTTCTTC. Its translation is CASSSGVGYNEQFF.

This chain connects TRBV6-4 to TRBJ2-3; TRBD1 matches at 11 bases. V lost 4 bases to trimming and J lost 5 bases; unmatched junction nucleotides: 5. CDR1 MRHNA and CDR2 SNTAGT come from the germline V gene. The CDR3 extends over 15 amino acids. CDR3 bases: TGTGCCAGCAGTGTCCGGACAGGGGGCGTAGATACGCAGTATTTT. Translation: CASSVRTGGVDTQYF.

V usage is TRBV2 and J usage is TRBJ1-1; D gene ambiguous. V was shortened by 9 bases and J by 1 base, with 6 bases between the two germline ends. Germline-derived CDR1 and CDR2 are SNHLY and FYNNEI. The CDR3 is 11 residues long. CDR3 sequence: CARAGNTEAFF. The CDR3 DNA follows: TGTGCCAGGGCGGGGAACACTGAAGCTTTCTTT.

The CDR3 DNA follows: TGTGCCAGCAGTGCCTTACCACTCGACAGGGGGAGTGGGAGTGAGCAGTTCTTC. Translation gives CASSALPLDRGSGSEQFF. The chain combines TRBV6-4 with TRBJ2-1; 9 bases agree with TRBD1. The J segment lost 9 bases and the V segment lost 4 bases, leaving 19 bases of the junction unmatched. CDR3 length: 18 amino acids. Germline V lookup: CDR1 MRHNA, CDR2 SNTAGT.